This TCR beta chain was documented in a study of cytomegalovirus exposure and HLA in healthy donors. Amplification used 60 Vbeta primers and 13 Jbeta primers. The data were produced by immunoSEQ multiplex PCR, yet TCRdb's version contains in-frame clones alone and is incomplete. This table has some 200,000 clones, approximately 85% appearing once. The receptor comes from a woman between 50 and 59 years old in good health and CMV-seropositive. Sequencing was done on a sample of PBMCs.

This chain's CDR3 is CASSPGGGAETQYF. As DNA, the CDR3 is TGTGCCAGCAGCCCGGGAGGGGGCGCAGAGACCCAGTACTTC. The J gene is TRBJ2-5, the V gene TRBV5-4; D is perhaps TRBD2 (8 bases). V shed 4 bases and J shed 4 bases, with 14 bases lying between them. The CDR3 is 14 amino acids. Germline values: CDR1 SGHNT, CDR2 YYREEE (reference sequence).